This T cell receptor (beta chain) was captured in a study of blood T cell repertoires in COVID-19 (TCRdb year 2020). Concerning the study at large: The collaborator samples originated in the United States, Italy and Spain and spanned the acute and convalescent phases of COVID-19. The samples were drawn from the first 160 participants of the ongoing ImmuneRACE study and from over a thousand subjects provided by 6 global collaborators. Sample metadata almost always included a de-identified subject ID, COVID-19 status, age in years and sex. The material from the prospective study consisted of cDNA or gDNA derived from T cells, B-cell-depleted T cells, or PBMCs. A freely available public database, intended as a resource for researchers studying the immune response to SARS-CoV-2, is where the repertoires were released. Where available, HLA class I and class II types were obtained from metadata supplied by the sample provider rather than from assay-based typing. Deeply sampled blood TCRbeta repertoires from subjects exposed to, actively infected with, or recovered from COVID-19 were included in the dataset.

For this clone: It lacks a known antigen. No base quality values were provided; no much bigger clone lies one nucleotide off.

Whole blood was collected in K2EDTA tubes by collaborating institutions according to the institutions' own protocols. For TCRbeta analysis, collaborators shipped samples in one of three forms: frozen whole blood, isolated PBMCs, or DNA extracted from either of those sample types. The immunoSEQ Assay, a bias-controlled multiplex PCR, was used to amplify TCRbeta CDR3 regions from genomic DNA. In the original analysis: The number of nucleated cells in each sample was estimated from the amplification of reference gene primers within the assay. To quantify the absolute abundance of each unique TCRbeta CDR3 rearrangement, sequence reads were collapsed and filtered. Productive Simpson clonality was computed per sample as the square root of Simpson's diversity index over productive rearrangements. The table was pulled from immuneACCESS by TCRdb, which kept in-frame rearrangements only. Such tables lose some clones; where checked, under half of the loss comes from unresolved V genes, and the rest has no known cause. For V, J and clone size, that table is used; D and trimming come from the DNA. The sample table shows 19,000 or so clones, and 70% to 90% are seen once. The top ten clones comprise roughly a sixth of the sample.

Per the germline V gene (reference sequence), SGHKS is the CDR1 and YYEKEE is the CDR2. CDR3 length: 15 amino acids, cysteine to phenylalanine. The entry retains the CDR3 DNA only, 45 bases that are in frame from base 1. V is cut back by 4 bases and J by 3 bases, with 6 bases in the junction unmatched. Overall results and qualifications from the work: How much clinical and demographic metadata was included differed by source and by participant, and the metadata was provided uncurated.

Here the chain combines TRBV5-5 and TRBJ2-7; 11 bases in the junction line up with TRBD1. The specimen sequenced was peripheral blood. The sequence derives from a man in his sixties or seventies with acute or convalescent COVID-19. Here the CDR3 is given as CASSPGTGGYYEQYF. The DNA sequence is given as TGTGCCAGCAGCCCCGGGACAGGGGGTTACTACGAGCAGTACTTC.